Listed here is a single T cell receptor (beta chain). The method was immunoSEQ multiplex PCR; TCRdb's version includes in-frame clones alone and lacks a portion of them. The sample has 30,000 to 40,000 clones; over 60% are singletons. The data belong to a study of monozygotic twins with cystic fibrosis. The CDR3 runs 14 residues. Deletions cut 3 bases from V and 2 bases from J, with 9 bases between. Per germline, CDR1 KGHSH and CDR2 LQKENI. The clonotype originates from a girl aged 5 to 17 with cystic fibrosis. The chain joins TRBV18 to TRBJ2-3; D unclear. Material: blood. CDR3: CASSPRTATDTQYF. In DNA form, the CDR3 reads TGTGCCAGCTCACCGAGAACAGCCACAGATACGCAGTATTTT.